Each of the 10 T cell receptor beta chains below was sequenced from the same sample in a study of Ad26.COV2.S vaccination and SARS-CoV-2 variants. The treatment is: over 15 received Ad26.COV2.S at low or high dose, single or two shots; 5 received placebo; per-sample allocation not given. Samples analyzed were those drawn on day 63 after the first vaccine or placebo injection. The table came from immunoSEQ multiplex PCR; TCRdb's copy has only in-frame clones and leaves some out. Found here are 350,000 to 500,000 clones, roughly 91% of them singletons; the top ten hold under 4.5%. The starting material was peripheral blood, obtained in a trial of Ad26.COV2.S vaccine versus placebo. These receptors originate from a person between 18 and 65 years old who received the Ad26.COV2.S COVID-19 vaccine or a placebo.

The rearrangement joins TRBV5-1 to TRBJ2-5; maybe TRBD2 (6 bases). The V gene's germline CDR1 is SGHRS and CDR2 YFSETQ. There are 15 residues in the CDR3. The germline V and J ends were trimmed by 0 bases and 3 bases, with 12 bases remaining between them. The DNA for the CDR3 is TGCGCCAGCAGCTTGGGGCAGCGGAGGGAAGAGACCCAGTACTTC. This translates into CASSLGQRREETQYF. The whole variable domain, remainder taken from reference TRBV5-1 and TRBJ2-5, is KAGVTQTPRYLIKTRGQQVTLSCSPISGHRSVSWYQQTPGQGLQFLFEYFSETQRNKGNFPGRFSGRQFSNSRSEMNVSTLELGDSALYLCASSLGQRREETQYFGPGTRLLVL.

This clone occurred once. V is TRBV30 and J is TRBJ1-3; D is ambiguous. The germline gives CDR1 GTSNPN, CDR2 SVGIG (reference sequence). This CDR3 contains 13 residues. Trimming cost V 1 base and J 4 bases, with 8 bases left between them. The CDR3 loop reads CAWSAGGGNTIYF. CDR3 sequence (DNA): TGTGCCTGGAGTGCGGGAGGAGGAAACACCATATATTTT. The full variable domain, with the rest looked up from reference TRBV30 and TRBJ1-3, is SQTIHQWPATLVQPVGSPLSLECTVEGTSNPNLYWYRQAAGRGLQLLFYSVGIGQISSEVPQNLSASRPQDRQFILSSKKLLLSDSGFYLCAWSAGGGNTIYFGEGSWLTVV.

The chain employs TRBV5-1 and TRBJ2-3, with 11 nucleotides matching TRBD2. CDR1 and CDR2 (germline): SGHRS, YFSETQ. The CDR3 has 14 residues. V dropped 4 bases and J dropped 7; count of bases not matched to a gene: 5. The DNA for the CDR3 is TGCGCCAGCAGCCTAGGGACTAGCGGAAATACGCAGTATTTT. This gives the protein CASSLGTSGNTQYF.

The count of this clone is one. V usage is TRBV5-1 and J usage is TRBJ2-1, with TRBD1 matching 11 bases. Per the germline V gene, CDR1 is SGHRS and CDR2 is YFSETQ. The CDR3 is 16 amino acids. The V segment lost 0 bases and the J segment 5 bases; nucleotides outside the gene matches: 4. The CDR3 spells CASSLVGTGGNNEQFF. Written as DNA, the CDR3 is TGCGCCAGCAGCTTGGTGGGGACAGGGGGTAACAATGAGCAGTTCTTC.

The chain links TRBV5-1 to TRBJ1-1; D is uncertain. The CDR3 has 12 residues. Germline-derived CDR1 and CDR2 are SGHRS and YFSETQ. Trimming removed 0 bases at V and 7 bases at J, with 7 bases between. CDR3 bases: TGCGCCAGCAGCTTGGTGGCAGGTGAAGCTTTCTTT. This gives the protein CASSLVAGEAFF.

The V gene is TRBV9, the J gene TRBJ2-5; either TRBD1 or TRBD2 may supply D (5 bases each). Germline V CDR1 and CDR2: SGDLS, YYNGEE. Trimming took off 3 bases at V and 7 bases at J, with 19 bases between the two ends. The CDR3 is 15 amino acids. Here the CDR3 reads CASSATWTGQGTQYF. DNA of the CDR3: TGTGCCAGCAGCGCTACCTGGACGGGGCAGGGGACCCAGTACTTC.

The chain recombines TRBV11-3 with TRBJ2-5; possibly TRBD2 for D (5 bases). CDR3 length equals 15 residues. From germline, CDR1 is SGHNT and CDR2 YENEEA. V was shortened by 1 base and J by 1 base, with 10 bases between the two germline ends. CDR3 in DNA: TGTGCCAGCAGCTTAGGTGCGGGCCTCCAAGAGACCCAGTACTTC. This sequence encodes CASSLGAGLQETQYF.

The chain recombines TRBV19 with TRBJ1-1, with 7 bases matching TRBD1. Germline trimming cut 0 bases from V and 5 bases from J; bases unmatched to any gene: 6. The length of the CDR3 is 15 residues. Germline loops: CDR1 LNHDA, CDR2 SQIVND (reference sequence). In DNA form, the CDR3 reads TGTGCCAGTAGTATAGACGGCCAGGGGGGTACTGAAGCTTTCTTT. Protein sequence: CASSIDGQGGTEAFF.

The V gene is TRBV2, the J gene TRBJ2-7, with 9 bases identical to TRBD1. The CDR3 is 13 residues long. Germline lookup yields CDR1 SNHLY and CDR2 FYNNEI. The V segment lost 7 bases and the J segment 9 bases; nucleotides outside the gene matches: 10. CDR3 sequence: CASKRTGEVWQYF. Here the CDR3 DNA reads TGTGCCAGCAAACGGACAGGGGAAGTGTGGCAGTACTTC.

CDR3 in amino acids: CASSFFGQGFTDTQYF. In nucleotides, the CDR3 is TGTGCCAGCAGTTTCTTCGGACAGGGGTTCACAGATACGCAGTATTTT. The chain employs TRBV28 and TRBJ2-3; 9 bases are a match to TRBD1. The CDR3 extends over 16 amino acids. Germline V CDR1 and CDR2: MDHEN, SYDVKM. V dropped 3 bases and J dropped 2; count of bases not matched to a gene: 6. Supplemented by reference TRBV28 and TRBJ2-3, the full variable domain reads DVKVTQSSRYLVKRTGEKVFLECVQDMDHENMFWYRQDPGLGLRLIYFSYDVKMKEKGDIPEGYSVSREKKERFSLILESASTNQTSMYLCASSFFGQGFTDTQYFGPGTRLTVL.